This T cell receptor (beta chain) was profiled in a study of cytomegalovirus exposure and HLA in healthy donors. Study results and caveats: Overall, roughly 150 TCR beta chains were annotated as cytomegalovirus-associated.

The CDR3 spans 12 residues. V lost 11 bases and J lost 8; bases outside the gene matches: 6. CDR1 is SEHNR, CDR2 FQNEAQ, per germline (reference sequence). Sequencing used immunoSEQ multiplex PCR; TCRdb keeps in-frame clones, though not all of them. The sample comprises some 160,000 clones, approximately 90% of which are singletons, and about 2.7% rests with the top ten. As regards this clone: Antigen: not known.

This clonotype was sampled from a man aged 18 to 30 in good health and CMV-seronegative. The chain recombines TRBV7-9 with TRBJ1-4, with 9 bases fitting TRBD1. Sequencing was performed on PBMCs. CDR3: CAGMTGGEKLFF. The DNA of the CDR3 is TGTGCCGGGATGACAGGGGGGGAAAAACTGTTTTTT.